This T cell receptor beta chain stems from a study of blood T cell repertoires in COVID-19. As for the study in general: In each case, the material was cDNA or gDNA derived from T cells, B-cell-depleted T cells, or PBMCs.

This clone turned up a few times. Data came from immunoSEQ multiplex PCR; TCRdb stores just in-frame clones and leaves some out. Found here are approximately 190,000 clones, approximately 86% of them singletons; the top ten hold approximately 23%. CDR1 and CDR2 from the germline V gene are LNHDA and SQIVND (reference sequence). The CDR3 length is 15 residues. V shed 7 bases and J shed 3 bases, with 19 bases lying between them. Residents of 20 to 25 US areas, aged roughly 18 to 89 years, made up the participants. The receptor was derived from a woman aged 35 to 49 in a cohort exposed to, infected with or recovered from COVID-19 (not recorded which). The V and J genes are TRBV19 and TRBJ2-7; tentative D call: TRBD1 (5 bases). Material for sequencing was PBMCs or T cells enriched from blood (not recorded which). CDR3: CASTEGWGRVYEQYF. CDR3 nucleotide sequence: TGTGCCAGTACCGAAGGGTGGGGCAGGGTCTACGAGCAGTACTTC.